The sample holds many counts of the clone carrying this T cell receptor (beta chain). The data derive from a study of blood T cell repertoires in COVID-19. For the study at large: The United States, Italy and Spain supplied acute and convalescent COVID-19 samples. T cells, B-cell-depleted T cells, or PBMCs supplied cDNA or gDNA.

In the source study's methods: Amplification of reference gene primers provided the estimated nucleated cell counts. Sequencing used immunoSEQ multiplex PCR; TCRdb keeps in-frame clones, though not all of them. D and trimming come from the DNA, and the V and J calls and clone size come from that table. The sample lists roughly 100,000 clones, approximately 80% occurring once. CDR3 length equals 13 residues. CDR1 is SEHNR and CDR2 is FQNEAQ in the germline V gene (reference sequence). Deletions cut 3 bases from V and 8 bases from J, with 11 bases between. Specimen: peripheral blood. V usage is TRBV7-9 and J usage is TRBJ2-1; no reliable D call. The TCR comes from a man older than 75 with acute or convalescent COVID-19. Here the CDR3 DNA reads TGTGCCAGCAGCTTCCCCCGCGTGGATGAGCAGTTCTTC. Protein: CASSFPRVDEQFF.